The 14 T cell receptor beta chains given below trace back to one sample, sequenced in a study of shared clonotypes between healthy human individuals. Clones were read by immunoSEQ multiplex PCR, and TCRdb kept only the in-frame ones, dropping some. This sample has over a million clones, with around 75% found just once. The sample consisted of memory CD4+ T cells sorted from blood. Subset noted: CD45RA-negative fraction. The receptors were gathered from a man younger than 30 in good health.

The chain joins TRBV19 to TRBJ2-5, with 8 nucleotides matching TRBD2. The V and J ends lost 3 bases and 4 bases, in that order; junction bases with no gene match: 7. The CDR3 consists of 15 residues. Germline V gives CDR1 LNHDA, CDR2 SQIVND (reference sequence). Here the CDR3 reads CASSIPAAGGETQYF. CDR3 nucleotide sequence: TGTGCCAGTAGTATTCCAGCGGCGGGAGGAGAGACCCAGTACTTC.

Points on this clone: The sample carries other DNA sequences with the same CDR3. The chain carries TRBV18 and TRBJ2-2, with D perhaps TRBD2 (5 bases). Per germline, CDR1 KGHSH and CDR2 LQKENI. V was cut by 1 base and J by 3 bases, with 9 bases left in between. This CDR3 is 15 amino acids long. CDR3 sequence: CASSPRPGDTGELFF. The CDR3 DNA follows: TGTGCCAGCTCACCACGTCCCGGGGACACCGGGGAGCTGTTTTTT.

J is TRBJ1-5 and V is TRBV28; weak D call: TRBD1 (5 bases). CDR3 size: 13 residues. Germline V gene lookup returns CDR1 MDHEN and CDR2 SYDVKM. The V and J ends lost 3 bases and 6 bases respectively, with 9 bases between them. The CDR3 here is CASSLSGPQPQHF. CDR3 DNA sequence: TGTGCCAGCAGTTTGTCAGGGCCTCAGCCCCAGCATTTT. The complete variable domain, with remaining parts taken from reference TRBV28 and TRBJ1-5, reads DVKVTQSSRYLVKRTGEKVFLECVQDMDHENMFWYRQDPGLGLRLIYFSYDVKMKEKGDIPEGYSVSREKKERFSLILESASTNQTSMYLCASSLSGPQPQHFGDGTRLSIL.

Points on this clone: Distinct nucleotide sequences in the sample also encode this CDR3. This chain uses TRBV5-1 with TRBJ1-1, with D possibly matching TRBD1 (5 bases). Germline loops: CDR1 SGHRS, CDR2 YFSETQ. Trimming removed 4 bases from V and 1 base from J, with 11 bases in between. This CDR3 is built from 14 residues. The CDR3 DNA sequence: TGCGCCAGCAGCCGTACGGGGGAGAACACTGAAGCTTTCTTT. Its translation: CASSRTGENTEAFF.

In this sample, this clone turned up a few times. This chain links TRBV4-1 with TRBJ2-3; 9 bases map to TRBD2. V lost 0 bases and J lost 6; bases outside the gene matches: 7. The CDR3 loop spans 16 amino acids. The germline CDR1 and CDR2 sequences are MGHRA and YSYEKL. CDR3 amino acids: CASSQDWREGRDTQYF. The CDR3 region has the DNA TGCGCCAGCAGCCAAGATTGGCGGGAGGGTCGGGATACGCAGTATTTT.

V usage is TRBV4-3 and J usage is TRBJ1-5, with D unclear. V lost 4 bases and J 5 bases, leaving 15 bases between the germline ends. The CDR3 is 15 residues long. Germline assignment: CDR1 LGHNA and CDR2 YSLEER. The CDR3 DNA reads TGCGCCAGCAGCCTATCTGCCAGCCAATATCAGCCCCAGCATTTT. Residues: CASSLSASQYQPQHF.

The V and J genes are TRBV30 and TRBJ2-3; D unresolved. V shed 5 bases and J shed 4 bases, with 7 bases lying between them. CDR3 size: 11 residues. Germline-derived CDR1 and CDR2 are GTSNPN and SVGIG (reference sequence). The CDR3 DNA sequence: TGTGCCTGGGCCCACCCAGATACGCAGTATTTT. Translating it yields CAWAHPDTQYF.

V is TRBV30 and J is TRBJ1-4, with unresolved D. CDR1 GTSNPN and CDR2 SVGIG come from the germline V gene (reference sequence). Trimming pared 5 bases from V and 6 bases from J, leaving 7 bases between. The CDR3 runs to 11 residues. CDR3 bases: TGTGCCTGGCGGCGGTATGAAAAACTGTTTTTT. It is translated as CAWRRYEKLFF.

This clone appeared a single time. The J gene is TRBJ2-1, the V gene TRBV5-1; TRBD1 agrees at 7 bases. CDR3 length: 15 residues. Germline V CDR1 and CDR2: SGHRS, YFSETQ. With V trimmed by 4 bases and J by 7 bases, 11 bases remained unmatched. CDR3 sequence: CASSLRDQQGNEQFF. In DNA form, the CDR3 reads TGCGCCAGCAGCCTAAGGGACCAACAGGGGAATGAGCAGTTCTTC.

This clone showed up just once. The rearrangement links TRBV25-1 to TRBJ2-7; 8 bases align to TRBD2. Germline V gene data show CDR1 as MGHDK and CDR2 as SYGVNS. Unmatched junction bases numbered 8, after V lost 8 bases and J lost 5 bases. CDR3 length: 13 amino acids. CDR3 sequence: CASVPAGVHEQYF. CDR3 nucleotides: TGTGCCAGCGTCCCAGCGGGAGTACACGAGCAGTACTTC.

The chain uses TRBV6-5 and TRBJ1-6; 7 bases align to TRBD1. CDR3 length equals 15 residues. V shed 2 bases, J shed 9 bases, and the junction held 7 bases outside the gene matches. Germline values: CDR1 MNHEY, CDR2 SVGAGI. This CDR3 is CASSYRGLAGSPLHF. The DNA of the CDR3 is TGTGCCAGCAGTTACAGGGGGCTCGCTGGTTCACCCCTCCACTTT.

The V call is TRBV7-2, the J call TRBJ1-1, with 9 bases identical to TRBD1. Germline CDR1 and CDR2: SGHTA and FQGNSA. J gave up 4 bases and V 8 bases, and 5 bases lay outside the gene matches. The CDR3 is 13 amino acids. The CDR3: CASYRQGGTEAFF. The DNA of the CDR3 is TGTGCCAGCTATAGACAGGGGGGCACTGAAGCTTTCTTT.

This clone was seen only once. The CDR3 region is CAISRSGEETQYF. Written as DNA, the CDR3 is TGTGCCATCAGTCGCTCCGGAGAAGAGACCCAGTACTTC. The chain couples TRBV10-3 to TRBJ2-5; D not resolved. The germline CDR1 and CDR2 sequences are ENHRY and SYGVKD. V lost 5 bases and J lost 3, with 10 bases in between. The CDR3 loop spans 13 amino acids.

The chain links TRBV11-2 to TRBJ2-3; the match to TRBD2 covers 10 bases. Germline V gene sequence: CDR1 SGHAT, CDR2 FQNNGV. The CDR3 is made up of 15 amino acids. Germline trimming cut 6 bases from V and 4 bases from J; bases unmatched to any gene: 7. CDR3 nucleotide sequence: TGTGCCAGCAGTTTTAGCGGGAGGTTCGCAGATACGCAGTATTTT. It encodes CASSFSGRFADTQYF.